A selection of T cell receptor beta chains follows, all from one sample in a study of vaccination and CD4 T cells after COVID-19. These TCRs are of unknown antigen specificity. MiXCR, run by TCRdb on the PCR reads, gives a single entry per CDR3 protein. The data show some 16,000 distinct CDR3 sequences, about 40% seen once. Source material: CD4+ T cells from blood, cultured in vitro. The source is a human donor who had recovered from COVID-19. Both conserved end residues are part of each CDR3. D genes are given only for firm matches. The size entry is marked missing in some rows and otherwise reads once, few, many or a size class.

TGTGCCAGCAGCTTAGCGCTCGGGTCTGGGGCCAACGTCCTGACTTTC	CASSLALGSGANVLTF	-	TRBJ2-6	TRBV7-8	-
TGTGCCAGCAGTGAGACAGGGGGCGGGGGCCCCGGACCCACAGATACGCAGTATTTT	CASSETGGGGPGPTDTQYF	few	TRBJ2-3	TRBV28	TRBD1
TGTGCCAGTAGTTCACTGAACAGGGGCCGGCCCAATGAGCAGTTCTTC	CASSSLNRGRPNEQFF	-	TRBJ2-1	TRBV19	TRBD1
TGCAGTGCTCCCGAGGGTGTAGGGGAAAAACTGTTTTTT	CSAPEGVGEKLFF	-	TRBJ1-4	TRBV20-1	-
TGCAGTGCTAGCGGTACTAGCGGGGGATCCTACAATGAGCAGTTCTTC	CSASGTSGGSYNEQFF	-	TRBJ2-1	TRBV20-1	TRBD2
TGCAGTGCTAGACGGCAGATGAACACTGAAGCTTTCTTT	CSARRQMNTEAFF	-	TRBJ1-1	TRBV20-1	-
TGTGCCAGTAGTAAACAGGCCGCCTACGAGCAGTACTTC	CASSKQAAYEQYF	-	TRBJ2-7	TRBV19	-
TGTGCCAGCAGCTGGACAGGGTCCCTCCAAGACTATGGCTACACCTTC	CASSWTGSLQDYGYTF	-	TRBJ1-2	TRBV7-6	TRBD1
TGTGCCAGCAGCTTCCTGACCTCCAGGGCTGGCTACACCTTC	CASSFLTSRAGYTF	few	TRBJ1-2	TRBV7-9	-
TGTGCCAGCAGTCTCAGGGACTACCTTTGCAACGAGCAGTACTTC	CASSLRDYLCNEQYF	few	TRBJ2-7	TRBV12-3/TRBV12-4	TRBD2
TGTGCCAGCAAGACGCCGACCTACGAGCAGTACTTC	CASKTPTYEQYF	-	TRBJ2-7	TRBV28	-
TGTGCCAGCAGCATGATACGGGGGGACACAGATACGCAGTATTTT	CASSMIRGDTDTQYF	-	TRBJ2-3	TRBV5-4	TRBD2
TGTGCCAGCAGCTTAGGCGGGCTAGCGGGAGGGCAAGAGACCCAGTACTTC	CASSLGGLAGGQETQYF	-	TRBJ2-5	TRBV7-9	TRBD2
TGTGCCAGCAGCAAGGGACAGTCCAACGAGCAGTACTTC	CASSKGQSNEQYF	-	TRBJ2-7	TRBV28	TRBD1
TGTGCCAGCAGTTTAAGCTACGGGAGCAATCAGCCCCAGCATTTT	CASSLSYGSNQPQHF	few	TRBJ1-5	TRBV27	-
TGTGCCAGCAGTTTCTTCGGGATGGACAATGAGCAGTTCTTC	CASSFFGMDNEQFF	few	TRBJ2-1	TRBV28	-
TGTGCCAGCTCCAAGGACAGAAAAGAGACCCAGTACTTC	CASSKDRKETQYF	-	TRBJ2-5	TRBV18	-
TGTGCCAGCAGCCTCCCTTGGGGGGGACGGGACACCATATATTTT	CASSLPWGGRDTIYF	-	TRBJ1-3	TRBV9	-
TGTGCCAGCAGTAAAAATCGACAGGGAGGTGAAAAACTGTTTTTT	CASSKNRQGGEKLFF	-	TRBJ1-4	TRBV6-1	TRBD1
TGTGCCAGCAGTTACAGGGGGAGTAGTACAGATACGCAGTATTTT	CASSYRGSSTDTQYF	few	TRBJ2-3	TRBV6-5	-
TGTGCCAGCAGCCGGCGGGGGATCGATACGCAGTATTTT	CASSRRGIDTQYF	-	TRBJ2-3	TRBV5-6	TRBD2
TGTGCCAGCAGTCCCCGACCACAAGAGACCCAGTACTTC	CASSPRPQETQYF	-	TRBJ2-5	TRBV12-3/TRBV12-4	-
TGTGCCAGCAGCTTAGTAGAGACAGGGTACAATGAGCAGTTCTTC	CASSLVETGYNEQFF	few	TRBJ2-1	TRBV7-2	TRBD1
TGTGCCACCTCAGAGGGGGGACTTTACAATGAGCAGTTCTTC	CATSEGGLYNEQFF	few	TRBJ2-1	TRBV25-1	-
TGTGCCAGCAGTGGGACAGGGGGCTATCAGCCCCAGCATTTT	CASSGTGGYQPQHF	-	TRBJ1-5	TRBV6-2/TRBV6-3	TRBD1
TGCGCCAGCAGGAGGGACTCAATCACCGGGGAGCTGTTTTTT	CASRRDSITGELFF	-	TRBJ2-2	TRBV10-2	-
TGTGCCAGTGAGGGGTGGGCTGGGGCCAACGTCCTGACTTTC	CASEGWAGANVLTF	few	TRBJ2-6	TRBV6-1	-
TGTGCCAGCTCGACTAGCGGGAGGGGTACGCAGTATTTT	CASSTSGRGTQYF	few	TRBJ2-3	TRBV6-4	TRBD2
TGTGCCACCAGTGACCCCGGGACTAGCGCAGACACCGGGGAGCTGTTTTTT	CATSDPGTSADTGELFF	-	TRBJ2-2	TRBV24-1	TRBD2
TGTGCCAGCAGTTCGGAGGGGAGCTCCTACGAGCAGTACTTC	CASSSEGSSYEQYF	-	TRBJ2-7	TRBV27	-
TGTGCCACCAGTGATTTAGGCAGGGGGGATACGCAGTATTTT	CATSDLGRGDTQYF	-	TRBJ2-3	TRBV24-1	TRBD1
TGCAGTGCCCCAGGGACTAACTATGGCTACACCTTC	CSAPGTNYGYTF	few	TRBJ1-2	TRBV20-1	-
TGCGCCAGCAGCCTCCTAGCAAAGTCCTACGAGCAGTACTTC	CASSLLAKSYEQYF	-	TRBJ2-7	TRBV5-1	-
TGCGCCAGCAGCTTGTCAAAGGGGGTGGATTCACCCCTCCACTTT	CASSLSKGVDSPLHF	-	TRBJ1-6	TRBV5-1	-
TGTGCCAGCAGAGTACAGGGGCGGTCCTACGAGCAGTACTTC	CASRVQGRSYEQYF	-	TRBJ2-7	TRBV6-1	TRBD1
TGTGCCAGCAGCCCGGGACTCCGCGAGCAGTACTTC	CASSPGLREQYF	-	TRBJ2-7	TRBV3-1	-
TGTGCCTGGAGTTCGGGGAACACTGAAGCTTTCTTT	CAWSSGNTEAFF	-	TRBJ1-1	TRBV30	-
TGTGCCAGCAGTGAATCTGGACTAGCGGTGAGCACAGATACGCAGTATTTT	CASSESGLAVSTDTQYF	-	TRBJ2-3	TRBV25-1	TRBD2
TGCAGTGCTGAACCAGGGGTTGGCGGAGGTCGGCCCCAGCATTTT	CSAEPGVGGGRPQHF	-	TRBJ1-5	TRBV20-1	-
TGTGCCAGCAGTGGGCGGACAGGGGGTGCGGCCGGGGAGCTGTTTTTT	CASSGRTGGAAGELFF	-	TRBJ2-2	TRBV25-1	TRBD1
TGTGCCAGCAGTTTAGAGGCTCTAGCATTCACAGATACGCAGTATTTT	CASSLEALAFTDTQYF	-	TRBJ2-3	TRBV12-3/TRBV12-4	-
TGTGCCAGCAGTGAGCGCGACTACCAAGAGACCCAGTACTTC	CASSERDYQETQYF	-	TRBJ2-5	TRBV25-1	-
TGTGCCAGCAGTTCGCTGGGATCTCCTGCTAGGAAGTACGAGCAGTACTTC	CASSSLGSPARKYEQYF	-	TRBJ2-7	TRBV28	-
TGTGCCAGTAGTATAGCCCCGCCCGGGAGGTACGAGCAGTACTTC	CASSIAPPGRYEQYF	-	TRBJ2-7	TRBV19	TRBD2
TGTGCCAGTAGTATGGTCCCCCAAGAGACCCAGTACTTC	CASSMVPQETQYF	-	TRBJ2-5	TRBV19	-
TGTGCCTGGAGTCACAGGGTAGACACTGAAGCTTTCTTT	CAWSHRVDTEAFF	-	TRBJ1-1	TRBV30	-
TGTGCCAGTAAGGGGCTAGTTGGGGAAACCGGGGAGCTGTTTTTT	CASKGLVGETGELFF	-	TRBJ2-2	TRBV19	-
TGTGCCAGCAGTGGGACACGGGCCGGGAGCTGGGCCAACGTCCTGACTTTC	CASSGTRAGSWANVLTF	-	TRBJ2-6	TRBV6-1	-
TGTGCCAGCAGGTGGGCCAAGGGAGACGGCCAGCCCCAGCATTTT	CASRWAKGDGQPQHF	few	TRBJ1-5	TRBV6-2/TRBV6-3	-
TGCAGTGCTAGACCCCTTAGACTAGCGGGAGGGCCGGGTAGGGAGCAGTTCTTC	CSARPLRLAGGPGREQFF	few	TRBJ2-1	TRBV20-1	TRBD2
TGTGCCAGCAGCTCGGGACACTCCTACGAGCAGTACTTC	CASSSGHSYEQYF	-	TRBJ2-7	TRBV7-2	-
TGTGCCAGCAGGGTGACTAGCAACCGCAATGAGCAGTTCTTC	CASRVTSNRNEQFF	few	TRBJ2-1	TRBV6-1	TRBD2
TGTGCCTGGAGTGCCCTTGGACGGGAAGGCTACGAGCAGTACTTC	CAWSALGREGYEQYF	-	TRBJ2-7	TRBV30	-
TGTGCCAGTAGTCCCCGGCAGGGGGATAGCAATCAGCCCCAGCATTTT	CASSPRQGDSNQPQHF	-	TRBJ1-5	TRBV19	TRBD1
TGTGCCAGCAGTTTGGTCAACTCCTATAATTCACCCCTCCACTTT	CASSLVNSYNSPLHF	-	TRBJ1-6	TRBV28	-
TGTGCCAGCAGCCCTACGGGGGCGGGAGGGCCCCACGAGCAGTACTTC	CASSPTGAGGPHEQYF	-	TRBJ2-7	TRBV6-2/TRBV6-3	TRBD2
TGTGCCAGCAGCTTAACGCTAGTTACGCAGTATTTT	CASSLTLVTQYF	-	TRBJ2-3	TRBV7-8	-
TGCAGTGCTAAACACGGACAAGAACAAGGCTACACCTTC	CSAKHGQEQGYTF	-	TRBJ1-2	TRBV20-1	-
TGTGCCAGCAGTTCGACAGGGTTAAGCGGGGAGCTGTTTTTT	CASSSTGLSGELFF	-	TRBJ2-2	TRBV7-9	TRBD1